This TCR beta chain comes out of a study of early T cells in non-severe SARS-CoV-2 infection (dated by TCRdb to the early 2020s). Background for the entire study: TCR sequencing used bulk RNA from unsorted whole blood, so alpha and beta chains could not be paired. The paper's findings and limits, for the study overall: VDJdb matching was skewed toward anti-spike CD8 responses and likely underestimated virus-specific expansions by missing private and CD4 specificities.

The CDR3 sequence holds 14 residues, the cysteine and phenylalanine included. Solely the CDR3 DNA is kept, with 42 bases framed from the first base. V lost 6 bases and J lost 3 bases; the stretch between them is 15 bases long. This clonotype was counted between two and nine times. Its target antigen remains unknown. No much larger clone is present one base from it, and per-base qualities are unavailable. Libraries were built with 5' RACE. The instrument was a NextSeq 500. The TCR library protocol attached unique molecular identifiers to individual cDNA molecules to correct for sequencing error and PCR bias. Both TCR alpha and beta chains were sequenced, and tight co-correlation was observed between alpha and beta sequence abundances in each sample. On the study's bioinformatics: Decombinator V4 was used to annotate TCR sequences for V gene, J gene and CDR3. Expanded TCRs were defined as changing significantly between any two time points under a Poisson model with p below 0.0001. Abundances of TCRs were expressed as counts per million after normalisation to the total number of TCRs sequenced in each sample. MAIT TCRs were defined by TRAV1-2 paired with TRAJ12, TRAJ20 or TRAJ33, and iNKT TCRs by TRAV10 paired with TRAJ18. VDJdb, accessed 1 November 2021, was searched for CMV, EBV and SARS-CoV-2 annotated TCRs, excluding TCRs annotated for multiple antigens. TCRdb itself trimmed the public reads at Q25 with fastp, ran MiXCR and retained productive beta chains. Every CDR3 protein is listed once, alongside the most common genes and DNA of its rows. The V and J calls were determined by TCRdb, not by the authors. A total of around 99,000 distinct CDR3 sequences appear in this sample, 11% of them only once. Under 9% of the sample belongs to the ten largest clones.

This was a case-control study nested in a cohort of healthcare workers in London, UK, who had nasopharyngeal swab PCR tests and blood samples taken every week. Healthcare workers were enrolled in the week of the UK lockdown, from 23 to 31 March 2020, and were followed every week for up to about 15 weeks. The sequence derives from an adult who was a healthcare worker with PCR-confirmed SARS-CoV-2 infection or an uninfected control (not recorded which). The material sequenced was whole blood. The chain is made from TRBV12-3 or TRBV12-4 and TRBJ2-7; a confident D gene designation cannot be given. The CDR3 is CASSPPGAFYEQYF. The sequenced DNA is TGTGCCAGCAGCCCCCCGGGTGCCTTCTACGAGCAGTACTTC.